The rows below give T cell receptor beta chains drawn from one sample of a study of shared clonotypes between healthy human individuals. Libraries were prepared by immunoSEQ multiplex PCR; TCRdb keeps only in-frame clonotypes and omits some of them. There are about 490,000 clones in the sample; about 78% occur only once, and approximately 12% lies in the top ten. Sequenced material: PBMCs. Receptors were obtained from a woman aged 40 to 50 in good health. Some clones in this sample may be carry-over from other donors' samples. Both conserved end residues are part of each CDR3. The order of the fields is clone size, D gene, V gene, J gene, CDR3 DNA, CDR3 protein. A D gene is named only where the DNA matches it firmly. Clone sizes are given selectively: once, few, many, or a class where the clone is expanded.

>NA|TRBD1|TRBV30|TRBJ2-7
TGTGCCTGGAGTAAGGGGACAGGGAAGTCCTACGAGCAGTACTTC
CAWSKGTGKSYEQYF
>few|NA|TRBV5-5|TRBJ2-2
TGTGCCAGCAGCTTGTTTTTTTCCGGGGAGCTGTTTTTT
CASSLFFSGELFF
>NA|NA|TRBV4-1|TRBJ2-7
TGCGCCAGCAGCCATCGGCGGTTCTACGAGCAGTACTTC
CASSHRRFYEQYF
>NA|NA|TRBV5-1|TRBJ2-5
TGCGCCAGCAGCTCGATGACAGCCCAAGAGACCCAGTACTTC
CASSSMTAQETQYF
>NA|NA|TRBV4-1|TRBJ2-1
TGCGCCAGCAGCCAAGTGTCGGCGGGACCCTACACCAATGAGCAGTTCTTC
CASSQVSAGPYTNEQFF
>NA|NA|TRBV6-5|TRBJ1-1
TGTGCCAGCAGCCCCTGGCGGATGAACACTGAAGCTTTCTTT
CASSPWRMNTEAFF
>NA|NA|TRBV5-4|TRBJ2-7
TGTGCCAGCAGCTTGGGCCTGAGGAGGGGACAACCCTACGAGCAGTACTTC
CASSLGLRRGQPYEQYF
>NA|NA|TRBV4-2|TRBJ2-2
TGTGCCAGCAGCCCCTCCCTAGCGAGCAACACCGGGGAGCTGTTTTTT
CASSPSLASNTGELFF
>NA|NA|TRBV28|TRBJ2-7
TGTGCCAGCAGTTGGTCGGCTCGCGAGCAGTACTTC
CASSWSAREQYF
>NA|TRBD2|TRBV4-3|TRBJ2-3
TGCGCCAGCAGCCAAGAAGTTAGCGGGAGCGCAGATACGCAGTATTTT
CASSQEVSGSADTQYF
>NA|TRBD2|TRBV5-1|TRBJ2-1
TGCGCCAGCAGCCCGACTAGCGGCAATGAGCAGTTCTTC
CASSPTSGNEQFF
>NA|NA|TRBV28|TRBJ2-5
TGTGCCAGCAGTTGGCTCGAAGAGACCCAGTACTTC
CASSWLEETQYF
>few|NA|TRBV5-1|TRBJ1-1
TGCGCCAGCAGCTTGGCCTTTGAAGCTTTCTTT
CASSLAFEAFF
>many|NA|TRBV10-3|TRBJ2-6
TGTGCCATTTTACCGAGCTCTGGGGCCAACGTCCTGACTTTC
CAILPSSGANVLTF
>NA|NA|TRBV19|TRBJ1-5
TGTGCCAGTAGTATCCTGGGGGGTAGCAATCAGCCCCAGCATTTT
CASSILGGSNQPQHF
>few|NA|TRBV7-3|TRBJ2-2
TGTGCCAGCAGCCCAGGGAGTCGGACCGGGGAGCTGTTTTTT
CASSPGSRTGELFF
>NA|NA|TRBV5-1|TRBJ2-7
TGCGCCAGCGGGCGGGACCCGCAGTCCTACGAGCAGTACTTC
CASGRDPQSYEQYF
>NA|TRBD1|TRBV7-8|TRBJ1-1
TGTGCCAGCAGCCCCGACAGGGCGGACACTGAAGCTTTCTTT
CASSPDRADTEAFF
>NA|NA|TRBV19|TRBJ1-5
TGTGCCAGTAGTATACGCAATCAGCCCCAGCATTTT
CASSIRNQPQHF
>few|TRBD2|TRBV5-4|TRBJ2-7
TGTGCCAGCAGGAGTCAAGCGGGAGGGAGGTACGAGCAGTACTTC
CASRSQAGGRYEQYF
>NA|TRBD2|TRBV2|TRBJ2-5
TGTGCCACCGGACTAGCGGAGGAGACCCAGTACTTC
CATGLAEETQYF
>few|NA|TRBV5-4|TRBJ1-5
TGTGCCAGCAGCTTAAAGGGAGAACATCAGCCCCAGCATTTT
CASSLKGEHQPQHF
>NA|NA|TRBV21-1|TRBJ2-7
TGTGCCAGCAGCCGACAGGGGGCCTACGAGCAGTACTTC
CASSRQGAYEQYF
>few|TRBD2|TRBV7-8|TRBJ2-7
TGTGCCAGCAGCTTAGCTTGGGGACTAGCGGGAGGGCCTTCGCAGTACTTC
CASSLAWGLAGGPSQYF
>NA|NA|TRBV19|TRBJ2-1
TGTGCCAGTAGTATGTATTCAAGGGGGAGCTCCTACAATGAGCAGTTCTTC
CASSMYSRGSSYNEQFF
>NA|NA|TRBV7-9|TRBJ2-1
TGTGCCAGCAGCCCCACTGGAAGATACAATGAGCAGTTCTTC
CASSPTGRYNEQFF
>many|NA|TRBV6-1|TRBJ1-3
TGTGCCAGCAGTGAAGCCCTCGGGGGTGGATCTGGAAACACCATATATTTT
CASSEALGGGSGNTIYF
>NA|NA|TRBV27|TRBJ2-7
TGTGCCAGCAGTTCCCCCGGGAAGGGGTCCTCCTACGAGCAGTACTTC
CASSSPGKGSSYEQYF
>NA|NA|TRBV7-8|TRBJ1-4
TGTGCCAGCACCAAAACCGTCCCGACAGACTGGAATGAAAAACTGTTTTTT
CASTKTVPTDWNEKLFF
>NA|TRBD1|TRBV29-1|TRBJ2-7
TGCAGCGTTGGAGGACAGGGGGACGAGCAGTACTTC
CSVGGQGDEQYF
>NA|NA|TRBV5-1|TRBJ2-1
TGCGCCAGCACCATAGCGGACAGCTCCTACAATGAGCAGTTCTTC
CASTIADSSYNEQFF
>few|NA|TRBV5-4|TRBJ2-1
TGTGCCAGCAGCTCGCGGGCCGTTTACAATGAGCAGTTCTTC
CASSSRAVYNEQFF
>NA|TRBD2|TRBV9|TRBJ2-2
TGTGCCAGCAGCGTAGTAGCGGGAGGGGCCGGGGAGCTGTTTTTT
CASSVVAGGAGELFF
>NA|NA|TRBV11-2|TRBJ2-7
TGTGCCAGCAGCTTATTACGGCACGAGCAGTACTTC
CASSLLRHEQYF
>NA|NA|TRBV11-3|TRBJ2-7
TGTGCCAGCAGCCTCGACTACTCCTACGAGCAGTACTTC
CASSLDYSYEQYF
>many|TRBD2|TRBV5-1|TRBJ2-3
TGCGCCAGCAGACGCAGCGGGGAGTCCGCAGATACGCAGTATTTT
CASRRSGESADTQYF
>few|NA|TRBV29-1|TRBJ1-5
TGCAGCGTTGTTCAGGGGATAGTTGGCAATCAGCCCCAGCATTTT
CSVVQGIVGNQPQHF
>NA|NA|TRBV30|TRBJ1-2
TGTGCCTGGGTAGGACAGCTGGGCGGCTACACCTTC
CAWVGQLGGYTF
>NA|NA|TRBV30|TRBJ2-3
TGTGCCTGGGCCGAACTCCTACCACCGGGTACGCAGTATTTT
CAWAELLPPGTQYF
>NA|NA|TRBV10-2|TRBJ2-1
TGCGCCAGCCAGGGGGGGGTCTACAATGAGCAGTTCTTC
CASQGGVYNEQFF
>NA|TRBD2|TRBV4-2|TRBJ2-7
TGTGCCAGCAGCCAAGATCCTAGCGGGAGATTTTACGAGCAGTACTTC
CASSQDPSGRFYEQYF
>few|NA|TRBV7-9|TRBJ1-1
TGTGCCAGCAGCTTACGGGGGGGCGCGGACACTGAAGCTTTCTTT
CASSLRGGADTEAFF